These T cell receptor beta chains were read from a single sample in a study of shared T cell receptors in the human thymus. The repertoire was sequenced with immunoSEQ multiplex PCR; TCRdb's copy has only in-frame clones and lacks some. The table lists 540,000 or so clones, 75% to 85% of them singletons. The sample was also reused in another study, on human thymus T cells.

The sequenced material came from thymocytes. These receptors originate from a boy younger than two with a congenital heart defect. Both conserved end residues are part of each CDR3. The order of the fields is CDR3 protein, CDR3 DNA, J gene, V gene, D gene, clone size. The D gene is left open where the match is weak. Rows may omit the clone size; those that give it use once, few, many or a size class.

CASSQDPFLRSGIQYF	TGCGCCAGCAGCCAAGACCCCTTCCTTCGTAGTGGCATTCAGTACTTC	TRBJ2-4	TRBV4-1	.	.
CASSLGLGELAGGPFETQYF	TGTGCCAGCAGCTTAGGATTGGGGGAACTAGCGGGAGGCCCCTTCGAGACCCAGTACTTC	TRBJ2-5	TRBV13	TRBD2	.
CASSHQKGVLDEKLFF	TGCGCCAGCAGCCACCAGAAAGGGGTACTGGATGAAAAACTGTTTTTT	TRBJ1-4	TRBV4-1	.	.
CAWSVGGSPDTQYF	TGTGCCTGGAGTGTAGGAGGGAGTCCCGATACGCAGTATTTT	TRBJ2-3	TRBV30	.	once
CASSPDSHYEQYF	TGTGCCAGCAGCCCGGACTCCCACTACGAGCAGTACTTC	TRBJ2-7	TRBV11-2	.	.
CASSLGFRGNTGELFF	TGTGCCAGCAGCTTAGGTTTCAGGGGCAACACCGGGGAGCTGTTTTTT	TRBJ2-2	TRBV7-9	.	few
CAWSVLASGRGGDEQYF	TGTGCCTGGAGTGTACTGGCTAGCGGGAGGGGGGGAGACGAGCAGTACTTC	TRBJ2-7	TRBV30	TRBD2	.
CASSAPRASGANVLTF	TGTGCCAGCAGCGCTCCCAGGGCATCTGGGGCCAACGTCCTGACTTTC	TRBJ2-6	TRBV5-6	.	.
CASSLRLAGGPNEQFF	TGTGCCAGCAGCCTCCGACTAGCGGGAGGGCCCAATGAGCAGTTCTTC	TRBJ2-1	TRBV4-2	TRBD2	.
CASSHRTSGNEQFF	TGTGCCAGCAGCCATCGGACTAGCGGCAATGAGCAGTTCTTC	TRBJ2-1	TRBV11-3	TRBD2	.
CASRRYSRDIGVVNYGYTF	TGTGCCAGCAGGCGATACTCCCGGGACATAGGCGTTGTTAACTATGGCTACACCTTC	TRBJ1-2	TRBV7-9	.	.